Each of the 2 T cell receptor beta chains below was sequenced from the same sample in a study of T cell clonality in common variable immunodeficiency. Overall study findings and caveats: Reportedly, TCR beta sequences from common variable immunodeficiency showed fewer deletions and N-nucleotide insertions.

Sequencing was performed with immunoSEQ multiplex PCR; in TCRdb, only in-frame clones are kept and a portion is missing. This record lists over 30,000 clones, none seen once only, and the top ten clones contain about 26%. For these receptors, no antigen is known. The sample comprised peripheral blood mononuclear cells. These receptors were taken from a human donor with common variable immunodeficiency.

This clone was detected many times. Read data end 3 residues before the CDR3 end; the end is taken from the germline J gene. Distinct nucleotide sequences in the sample also encode this CDR3. V gene TRBV7-2 combines with J gene TRBJ2-7, with 9 bases aligning to TRBD1. J was trimmed by 6 bases and V by 3 bases; bases with no gene match: 9. This CDR3 comprises 15 residues. Per the germline V gene, CDR1 is SGHTA and CDR2 is FQGNSA. The sequenced CDR3 bases are TGTGCCAGCAGCTTGGGACAGGGTACTAGGGGCGAG. Its translation: CASSLGQGTRGE. The whole CDR3 sequence reads CASSLGQGTRGEQYF.

A remark on this clone: The observed sequence ends 3 residues before the CDR3 terminus, with the missing tail filled in from the germline J gene. J is TRBJ2-3 and V is TRBV20-1, with TRBD2 matching 10 bases. The CDR3 runs 14 residues. Germline CDR1 reads DFQATT; CDR2 reads SNEGSKA (reference sequence). J gave up 4 bases and V 2 bases, and 3 bases lay outside the gene matches. The CDR3 sequence: CSARLAGEADTQYF. The CDR3 bases that were read are TGCAGTGCTAGACTAGCGGGAGAGGCAGATACG.